A single sample is the source of the 8 T cell receptor beta chains below, sequenced in a study of cytomegalovirus exposure and HLA in healthy donors. A multiplex PCR was run with 60 Vbeta primers and 13 Jbeta primers. Method: immunoSEQ multiplex PCR; TCRdb's copy keeps in-frame clones and lacks some. The table records under 200,000 clones, about four fifths of them present only once. The specimen sequenced was PBMCs. The receptors derive from a male donor in good health and CMV-seropositive.

This clone was seen a single time. The CDR3 is CASSLMTGEYEKLFF. The CDR3 DNA sequence: TGTGCCAGCAGCTTGATGACAGGGGAGTACGAAAAACTGTTTTTT. The chain carries TRBV11-2 and TRBJ1-4; 8 positions agree with TRBD1. The germline CDR1 and CDR2 sequences are SGHAT and FQNNGV. Trimming removed 3 bases from V and 8 bases from J; junction bases left unmatched: 8. CDR3 size: 15 residues.

This clone has just a few counts. The chain links TRBV28 to TRBJ2-7, with a tentative D call TRBD2 (6 bases). The CDR3 totals 14 residues. Trimming cost V 7 bases and J 3 bases, with 16 bases left between them. CDR1 and CDR2 from the germline V gene are MDHEN and SYDVKM. The CDR3 DNA reads TGTGCCAGCACCCCCCCACGGGGAGGCTACGAGCAGTACTTC. It is translated as CASTPPRGGYEQYF.

J is TRBJ1-2 and V is TRBV30, with D perhaps TRBD1 (6 bases). The V end was cut by 4 bases, the J end by 8 bases, with 11 bases between. This CDR3 contains 11 residues. Germline V gene data show CDR1 as GTSNPN and CDR2 as SVGIG (reference sequence). CDR3 residues: CAWTSGTGYTF. The CDR3 coding sequence is TGTGCCTGGACCTCCGGGACAGGCTACACCTTC.

The V call is TRBV27, the J call TRBJ2-7, with no clear D. CDR3 length: 14 amino acids. Trimming took off 2 bases at V and 2 bases at J, with 10 bases between the two ends. CDR1 is MNHEY and CDR2 is SMNVEV in the germline V gene (reference sequence). CDR3: CASSLRGGTYEQYF. The CDR3, as DNA: TGTGCCAGCAGTTTAAGAGGCGGCACCTACGAGCAGTACTTC.

The gene calls are TRBV7-3 and TRBJ2-3; 7 nucleotides agree with TRBD1. V shed 5 bases and J 3 bases; nucleotides not matched to a gene: 8. Germline assignment: CDR1 SGHTA and CDR2 FQGTGA. This CDR3 comprises 15 residues. CDR3 residues: CASSPTGPRTDTQYF. Here the CDR3 DNA reads TGTGCCAGCAGCCCGACAGGGCCCCGAACAGATACGCAGTATTTT. Using reference TRBV7-3 and TRBJ2-3 for the parts outside the CDR3, the full variable domain is GAGVSQTPSNKVTEKGKYVELRCDPISGHTALYWYRQSLGQGPEFLIYFQGTGAADDSGLPNDRFFAVRPEGSVSTLKIQRTERGDSAVYLCASSPTGPRTDTQYFGPGTRLTVL.

The V call is TRBV5-4, the J call TRBJ1-2; unclear D gene. Germline CDR1 is SGHNT and CDR2 is YYREEE (reference sequence). Trimming removed 0 bases at V and 4 bases at J, with 7 bases between. This CDR3 region has 13 residues. The CDR3 sequence is CASSLEGSYGYTF. CDR3 bases: TGTGCCAGCAGCTTGGAAGGGAGCTATGGCTACACCTTC.

The V and J genes are TRBV27 and TRBJ2-7; possibly TRBD1 for D (6 bases). CDR1 is MNHEY, CDR2 SMNVEV, per germline (reference sequence). The CDR3 is 17 residues long. V gave up 10 bases and J gave up 2 bases, with 27 bases separating them. CDR3 DNA: TGTGCCATGCCCCCAGGGGCGAATATGACCAAAACCTACGAGCAGTACTTC. Its translation: CAMPPGANMTKTYEQYF.

This clone was seen more than once but under ten times. The rearrangement joins TRBV5-1 to TRBJ2-7; D gene unclear. Trimming pared 0 bases from V and 0 bases from J, leaving 7 bases between. The germline V gene encodes CDR1 SGHRS and CDR2 YFSETQ. The length of the CDR3 is 14 residues. CDR3 DNA: TGCGCCAGCAGCTTGGCCTCCCTCTCCTACGAGCAGTACTTC. This translates into CASSLASLSYEQYF.